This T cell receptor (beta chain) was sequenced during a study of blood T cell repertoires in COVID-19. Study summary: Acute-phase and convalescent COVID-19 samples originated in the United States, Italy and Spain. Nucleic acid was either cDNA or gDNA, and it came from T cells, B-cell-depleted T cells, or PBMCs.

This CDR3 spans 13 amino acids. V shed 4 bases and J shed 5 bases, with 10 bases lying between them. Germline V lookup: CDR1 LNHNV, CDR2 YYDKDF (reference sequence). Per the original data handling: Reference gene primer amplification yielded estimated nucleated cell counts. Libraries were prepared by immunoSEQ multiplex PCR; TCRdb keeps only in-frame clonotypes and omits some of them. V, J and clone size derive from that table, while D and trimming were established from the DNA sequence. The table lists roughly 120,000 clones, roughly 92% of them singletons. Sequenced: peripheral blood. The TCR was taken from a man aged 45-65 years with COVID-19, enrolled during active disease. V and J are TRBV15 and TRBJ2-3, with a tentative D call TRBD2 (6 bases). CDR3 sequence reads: CATSTRDLDTQYF. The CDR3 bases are TGTGCCACCAGCACCCGGGACTTAGATACGCAGTATTTT.